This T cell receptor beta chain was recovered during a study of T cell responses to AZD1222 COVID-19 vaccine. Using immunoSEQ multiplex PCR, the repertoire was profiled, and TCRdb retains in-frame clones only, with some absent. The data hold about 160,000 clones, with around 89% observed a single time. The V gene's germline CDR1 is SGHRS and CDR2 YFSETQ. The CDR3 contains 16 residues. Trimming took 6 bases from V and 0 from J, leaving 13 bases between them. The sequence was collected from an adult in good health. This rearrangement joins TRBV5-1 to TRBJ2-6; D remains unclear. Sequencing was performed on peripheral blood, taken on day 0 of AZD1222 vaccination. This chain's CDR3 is CASTTASRSGANVLTF. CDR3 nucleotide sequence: TGCGCCAGCACTACCGCCAGCCGCTCTGGGGCCAACGTCCTGACTTTC.